This T cell receptor beta chain originates from a study of shared clonotypes between healthy human individuals. The germline V and J ends were trimmed by 11 bases and 6 bases, with 23 bases remaining between them. Per the germline V gene, CDR1 is WNHNN and CDR2 is SYGVQD (reference sequence). The CDR3 sequence is 15 residues long. In the naive CD8 group, cells lacked CD45RO and were positively selected for CCR7, so terminally differentiated effector memory CD45RA+ cells were left out. Adult Caucasians living in Nashville, Tennessee made up all of the donors. The assay was immunoSEQ multiplex PCR, and TCRdb's table has in-frame clones only and misses some. The data contain roughly 590,000 clones, around 95% of them singletons.

The TCR was taken from a woman aged 30 to 39 in good health. Sequencing was performed on naive CD8+ T cells sorted from blood. The rearrangement uses TRBV10-1 and TRBJ2-4; D is perhaps TRBD1 or TRBD2 (5 bases each). CDR3 DNA: TGCGCCGGACACGGGGCATTACTGGGGCGAAACATTCAGTACTTC. As protein: CAGHGALLGRNIQYF.